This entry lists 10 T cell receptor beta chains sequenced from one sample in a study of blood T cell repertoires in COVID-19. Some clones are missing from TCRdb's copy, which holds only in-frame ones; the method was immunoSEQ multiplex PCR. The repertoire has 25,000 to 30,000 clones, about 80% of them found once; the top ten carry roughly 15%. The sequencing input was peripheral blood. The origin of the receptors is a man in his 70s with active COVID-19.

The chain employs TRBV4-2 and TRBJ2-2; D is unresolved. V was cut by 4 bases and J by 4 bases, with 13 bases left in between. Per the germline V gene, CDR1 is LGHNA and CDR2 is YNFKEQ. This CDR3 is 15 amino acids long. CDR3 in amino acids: CASSLAIDGTGELFF. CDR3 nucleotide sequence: TGTGCCAGCAGCCTCGCGATCGATGGCACCGGGGAGCTGTTTTTT.

CDR3 DNA sequence: TGTGCCAGCAGCTTAAGGGGGGAGCAGTTCTTC. Its protein product is CASSLRGEQFF. V usage is TRBV13 and J usage is TRBJ2-1; D might be TRBD1 (6 bases). In germline, CDR1 is PRHDT, CDR2 FYEKMQ (reference sequence). Trimming took off 2 bases at V and 10 bases at J, with 6 bases between the two ends. CDR3 size: 11 residues.

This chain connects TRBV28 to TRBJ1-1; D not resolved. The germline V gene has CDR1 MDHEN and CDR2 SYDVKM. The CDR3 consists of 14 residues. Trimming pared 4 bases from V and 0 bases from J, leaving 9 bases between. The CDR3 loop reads CASSSLQVNTEAFF. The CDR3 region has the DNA TGTGCCAGCAGTTCCCTTCAGGTGAACACTGAAGCTTTCTTT.

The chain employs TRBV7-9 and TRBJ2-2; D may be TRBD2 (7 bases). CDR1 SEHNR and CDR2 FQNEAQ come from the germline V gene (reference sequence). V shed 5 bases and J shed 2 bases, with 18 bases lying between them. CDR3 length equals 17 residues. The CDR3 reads CASSPKGGDLNTGELFF. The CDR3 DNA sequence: TGTGCCAGCAGCCCGAAGGGGGGGGACTTAAACACCGGGGAGCTGTTTTTT.

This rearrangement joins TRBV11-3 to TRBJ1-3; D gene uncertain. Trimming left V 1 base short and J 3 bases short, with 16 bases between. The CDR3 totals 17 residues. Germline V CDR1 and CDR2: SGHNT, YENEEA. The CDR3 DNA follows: TGTGCCAGCAGCTTAGCCTACTCGGAGGCAGATGGAAACACCATATATTTT. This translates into CASSLAYSEADGNTIYF. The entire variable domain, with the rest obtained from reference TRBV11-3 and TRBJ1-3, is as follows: EAGVVQSPRYKIIEKKQPVAFWCNPISGHNTLYWYLQNLGQGPELLIRYENEEAVDDSQLPKDRFSAERLKGVDSTLKIQPAELGDSAVYLCASSLAYSEADGNTIYFGEGSWLTVV.

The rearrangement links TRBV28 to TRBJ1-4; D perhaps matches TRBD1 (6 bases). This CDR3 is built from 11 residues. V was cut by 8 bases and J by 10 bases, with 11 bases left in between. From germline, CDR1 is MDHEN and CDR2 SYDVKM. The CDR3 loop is CASQGSGKLFF. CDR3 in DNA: TGTGCCAGCCAGGGGTCGGGAAAACTGTTTTTT.

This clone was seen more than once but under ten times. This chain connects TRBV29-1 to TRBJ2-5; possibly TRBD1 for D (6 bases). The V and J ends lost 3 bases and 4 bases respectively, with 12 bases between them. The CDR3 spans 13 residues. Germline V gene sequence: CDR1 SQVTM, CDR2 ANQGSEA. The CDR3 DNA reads TGCAGCGTTGATCTCCAGGGGAGAGAGACCCAGTACTTC. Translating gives CSVDLQGRETQYF.

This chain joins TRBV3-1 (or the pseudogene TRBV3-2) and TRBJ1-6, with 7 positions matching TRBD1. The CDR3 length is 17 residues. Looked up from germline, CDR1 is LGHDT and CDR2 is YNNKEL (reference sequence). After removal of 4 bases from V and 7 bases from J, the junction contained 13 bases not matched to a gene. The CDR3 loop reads CASSRGAWDSRNSPLHF. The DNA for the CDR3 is TGTGCCAGCAGCCGGGGGGCATGGGACAGCAGGAATTCACCCCTCCACTTT.

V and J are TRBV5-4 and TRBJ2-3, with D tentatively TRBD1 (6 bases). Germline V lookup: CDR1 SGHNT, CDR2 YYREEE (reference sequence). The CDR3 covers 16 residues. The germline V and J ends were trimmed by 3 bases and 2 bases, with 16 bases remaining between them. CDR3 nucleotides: TGTGCCAGCAGCTCAGGGGTGAGGACTCTCACAGATACGCAGTATTTT. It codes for CASSSGVRTLTDTQYF.

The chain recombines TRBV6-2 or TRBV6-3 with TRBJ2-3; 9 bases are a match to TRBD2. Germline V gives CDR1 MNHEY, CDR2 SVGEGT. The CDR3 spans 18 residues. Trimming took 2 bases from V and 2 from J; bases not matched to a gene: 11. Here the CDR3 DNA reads TGTGCCAGCAGTTACGATATGACTAGCGGACGTCACACAGATACGCAGTATTTT. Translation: CASSYDMTSGRHTDTQYF.